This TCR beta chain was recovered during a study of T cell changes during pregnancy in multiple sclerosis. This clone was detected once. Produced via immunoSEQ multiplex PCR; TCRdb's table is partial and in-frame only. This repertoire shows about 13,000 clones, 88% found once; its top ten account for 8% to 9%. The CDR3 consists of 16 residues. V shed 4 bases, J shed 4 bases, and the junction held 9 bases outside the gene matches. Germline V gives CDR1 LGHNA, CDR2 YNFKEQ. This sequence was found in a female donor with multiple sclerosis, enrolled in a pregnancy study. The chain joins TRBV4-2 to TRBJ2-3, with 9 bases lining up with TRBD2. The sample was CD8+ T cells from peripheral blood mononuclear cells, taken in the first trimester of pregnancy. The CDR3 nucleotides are TGTGCCAGCAGCCCCCAGGGGCGGGGGGGCCCAGATACGCAGTATTTT. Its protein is CASSPQGRGGPDTQYF.